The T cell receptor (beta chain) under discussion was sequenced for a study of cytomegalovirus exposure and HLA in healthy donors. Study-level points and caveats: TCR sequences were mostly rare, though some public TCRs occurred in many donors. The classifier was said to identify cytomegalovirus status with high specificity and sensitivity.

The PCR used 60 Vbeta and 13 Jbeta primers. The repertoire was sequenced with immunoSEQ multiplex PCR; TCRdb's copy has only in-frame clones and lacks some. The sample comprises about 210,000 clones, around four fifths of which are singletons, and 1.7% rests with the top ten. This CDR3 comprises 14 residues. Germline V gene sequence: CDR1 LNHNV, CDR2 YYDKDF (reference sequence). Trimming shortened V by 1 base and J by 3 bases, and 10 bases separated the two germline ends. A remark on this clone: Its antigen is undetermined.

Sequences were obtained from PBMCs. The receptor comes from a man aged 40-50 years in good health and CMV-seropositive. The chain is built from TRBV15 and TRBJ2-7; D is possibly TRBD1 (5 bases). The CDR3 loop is CATSRAQGSYEQYF. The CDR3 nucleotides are TGTGCCACCAGCAGAGCCCAGGGCAGCTACGAGCAGTACTTC.